Sequencing of this T cell receptor beta chain was carried out in a study of CD8 T cells in Susac syndrome (dated by TCRdb to about 2019). Study-wide context: Repertoire sequencing was used to test whether CD8+ T cell activation and differentiation in Susac syndrome was antigen driven. The clonality of the CD8+ T cell repertoire was compared across 12 healthy donors, around 14 Susac syndrome patients and around 15 multiple sclerosis patients. The research as a whole found: The TCR sequencing and HLA analysis was acknowledged to have included a relatively small number of individuals.

As concerns this clonotype: Its antigen is currently not known. No base-level quality is on record; no much larger clone is a single base apart.

High-throughput TCR beta sequencing profiled peripheral blood CD8+ and CD4+ T cells from healthy donors, Susac syndrome patients and multiple sclerosis patients. Treatment-naive patients with stable or active relapsing-remitting disease fulfilling revised McDonald criteria were used as multiple sclerosis controls. CD8+ TEMRA cells were enriched by FACS, while bulk CD8+ and CD4+ T cells were purified by magnetic negative isolation. Blood was drawn into EDTA tubes, processed within 24 hours, and PBMCs were isolated by density gradient centrifugation. PBMCs intended for TCR sequencing were cryopreserved in liquid nitrogen and were subsequently thawed in a 37 degrees C water bath. A purity of at least 90% was achieved for sorted or isolated CD4+, CD8+ and CD8+ TEMRA cells. RNA was extracted with the RNeasy kit and about 0.5 to 1 ug was reverse transcribed using random hexamers. The immunoSEQ multiplex PCR assay, covering 54 Vbeta and 13 Jbeta segments, was used to amplify TCR beta CDR3 regions. PCR amplification bias was corrected by using a synthetic template baseline for primer optimization and computational correction. Regarding the original processing steps: Reads were assigned to V, D and J genes according to IMGT and analyzed in immunoSEQ Analyzer, with only productive sequences retained. Clonality was calculated as one minus the Shannon entropy normalized by log2 of the number of productive unique sequences. For each patient and control, public and private clones were evaluated within the 100 most prevalent clones. Clones were defined as Susac-specific when absent from the healthy and MS cohorts, from fewer than 1,200 published viral clones and from other ImmuneACCESS disease sequences. In-frame beta chains were kept once TCRdb had trimmed the public reads at Q25 with fastp and called clones with MiXCR. Rows matching on CDR3 protein sequence are summarized as one entry with the most common DNA and genes. The V and J calls shown here were made by TCRdb, not taken from the authors' results. The sample table contains 200,000 to 250,000 distinct CDR3 sequences; only one count was recorded for 80% to 95% of them. The top ten clones comprise about 0.12% of the sample.

The CDR3 runs 14 residues from the cysteine to the phenylalanine. Left in the record is the CDR3 DNA by itself, 42 bases read in frame from the first base. V and J are trimmed by 5 bases and 4 bases, and the gene matches miss 7 bases of the junction. Looking up the germline V gene (reference sequence) yields CDR1 MNHEY and CDR2 SMNVEV. Source material: CD8+ T cells from PBMCs. The rearranged segments are TRBV27 and TRBJ1-2, and 7 junction bases match TRBD1. The origin of this receptor is a human donor with multiple sclerosis. The CDR3 loop reads CASSQNRGVYGYTF. The DNA sequence follows: TGTGCCAGCAGTCAAAACAGGGGTGTCTATGGCTACACCTTC.